The clone carrying this T cell receptor beta chain was seen repeatedly, ten times or more. Time point in this sample: sample taken at primary tumor resection. Unsorted whole RNA samples from tumor, nontumor lung or frozen PBMC were sequenced. This record comes from a study of spatial heterogeneity in lung cancer. V shed 2 bases and J shed 0 bases, with 15 bases lying between them. From germline, CDR1 is SGHKS and CDR2 YYEKEE (reference sequence). The CDR3 is made up of 17 amino acids. TCRdb recomputed calls from the 5' RACE reads with MiXCR, one row per CDR3 protein. The repertoire holds roughly 12,000 distinct CDR3 sequences, with roughly an eighth as singletons.

The TCR originated in a female donor with early-stage non-small cell lung cancer. The input for sequencing was PBMCs, taken at surgery. The chain carries TRBV5-5 and TRBJ2-1, with D perhaps TRBD1 or TRBD2 (6 bases each). The CDR3 nucleotides are TGTGCCAGCAGCTTCCCCCAAGGGGGGAGCTCCTACAATGAGCAGTTCTTC. Amino acids: CASSFPQGGSSYNEQFF.